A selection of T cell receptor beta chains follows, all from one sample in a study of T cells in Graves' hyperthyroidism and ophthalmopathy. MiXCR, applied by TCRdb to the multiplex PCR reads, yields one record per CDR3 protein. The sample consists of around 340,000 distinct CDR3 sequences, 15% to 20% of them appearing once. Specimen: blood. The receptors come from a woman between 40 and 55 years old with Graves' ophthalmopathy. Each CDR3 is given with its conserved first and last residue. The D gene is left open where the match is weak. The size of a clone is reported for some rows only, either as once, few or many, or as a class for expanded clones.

DNA: TGCGCCAGCAGCTCCGGGACTTCCTACAATGAGCAGTTCTTC
CDR3: CASSSGTSYNEQFF
J: TRBJ2-1
V: TRBV5-1
size: many
D: .

DNA: TGTGCCATCAGACCGTCGACAGGAGGAGGCTCTTATGGCTACACCTTC
CDR3: CAIRPSTGGGSYGYTF
J: TRBJ1-2
V: TRBV10-3
size: many
D: .

DNA: TGTGCCAGTACCAGCTGGAGTAGGGCGGATCAGCCCCAGCATTTT
CDR3: CASTSWSRADQPQHF
J: TRBJ1-5
V: TRBV19
size: .
D: .

DNA: TGTGCCATCGTATCCGGGACAGGGGATATTACTGGGGCCAACGTCCTGACTTTC
CDR3: CAIVSGTGDITGANVLTF
J: TRBJ2-6
V: TRBV2
size: many
D: TRBD1

DNA: TGTGCCAGCAGTTCACCCCCAGGGTCGGGGGCCAACGTCCTGACTTTC
CDR3: CASSSPPGSGANVLTF
J: TRBJ2-6
V: TRBV28
size: .
D: .

DNA: TGTGCCAGCAGTTTATTCGGGGCCAACGTCCTGACTTTC
CDR3: CASSLFGANVLTF
J: TRBJ2-6
V: TRBV27
size: many
D: .

DNA: TGTGCCAGTAGTATTCAGAACTATGGCTACACCTTC
CDR3: CASSIQNYGYTF
J: TRBJ1-2
V: TRBV19
size: many
D: .

DNA: TGTGCCAGCCTGGGGGGAGGGGAAGCTTTCTTT
CDR3: CASLGGGEAFF
J: TRBJ1-1
V: TRBV12-3/TRBV12-4
size: many
D: .

DNA: TGTGCCAGCAGCATCCAATCTATCTCCCTAGTCCACGAGCAGTACTTC
CDR3: CASSIQSISLVHEQYF
J: TRBJ2-7
V: TRBV11-2
size: .
D: .

DNA: TGTGCCACCAGCAGAGATATACAGGGGGCTGGTCAGCCCCAGCATTTT
CDR3: CATSRDIQGAGQPQHF
J: TRBJ1-5
V: TRBV15
size: many
D: TRBD1

DNA: TGCAGCGTTGGTAAAACGCGCACCGGGGAGCTGTTTTTT
CDR3: CSVGKTRTGELFF
J: TRBJ2-2
V: TRBV29-1
size: many
D: .

DNA: TGTGCCAGCAGTTTATCCGGGACTAGCGGACCCAACACCGGGGAGCTGTTTTTT
CDR3: CASSLSGTSGPNTGELFF
J: TRBJ2-2
V: TRBV28
size: .
D: TRBD2

DNA: TGTGCCAGCAGTGAAGCGGGCGTATCCTACGAGCAGTACTTC
CDR3: CASSEAGVSYEQYF
J: TRBJ2-7
V: TRBV6-1
size: many
D: .

DNA: TGTGCCAGCAGTTCCGCAGGGGGGGTGGAGACCCAGTACTTC
CDR3: CASSSAGGVETQYF
J: TRBJ2-5
V: TRBV6-5
size: .
D: .

DNA: TGTGCCTGGAGTCTACAGGGGTATGGCTACACCTTC
CDR3: CAWSLQGYGYTF
J: TRBJ1-2
V: TRBV30
size: many
D: TRBD1

DNA: TGTGCCAGTAGTCCCGGCCCGGGGGCGGTAACTGAAGCTTTCTTT
CDR3: CASSPGPGAVTEAFF
J: TRBJ1-1
V: TRBV19
size: many
D: .

DNA: TGTGCCAGCAGCTTAGGCCCGGGATTCTCCTACGAGCAGTACTTC
CDR3: CASSLGPGFSYEQYF
J: TRBJ2-7
V: TRBV7-9
size: many
D: .

DNA: TGTGCCAGCAGCAAAGGACAGGGTGCCGGGGAGCTGTTTTTT
CDR3: CASSKGQGAGELFF
J: TRBJ2-2
V: TRBV11-2
size: .
D: TRBD1

DNA: TGTGCCTGGAGTAACGGGGGTTTCACTGAAGCTTTCTTT
CDR3: CAWSNGGFTEAFF
J: TRBJ1-1
V: TRBV30
size: many
D: .

DNA: TGTGCCAGCAGGAAAGACAGGGAGGACACTGAAGCTTTCTTT
CDR3: CASRKDREDTEAFF
J: TRBJ1-1
V: TRBV6-2/TRBV6-3
size: many
D: TRBD1

DNA: TGCAGTGCTAAAGAGCGGAGGGGCGGTATAGTTAGTGGCAATCAGCCCCAGCATTTT
CDR3: CSAKERRGGIVSGNQPQHF
J: TRBJ1-5
V: TRBV20-1
size: many
D: .

DNA: TGTGCCAGCAGGGGACAGCGAGATAACTATGGCTACACCTTC
CDR3: CASRGQRDNYGYTF
J: TRBJ1-2
V: TRBV12-3/TRBV12-4
size: .
D: TRBD1

DNA: TGTGCCAGCAGCTTACCCATGGGACTAGCGGGAGACACCGGGGAGCTGTTTTTT
CDR3: CASSLPMGLAGDTGELFF
J: TRBJ2-2
V: TRBV11-2
size: .
D: TRBD2

DNA: TGTGCCAGCAGTGAAGCGTTGGGGGGCTCCTACGAGCAGTACTTC
CDR3: CASSEALGGSYEQYF
J: TRBJ2-7
V: TRBV6-1
size: many
D: .

DNA: TGTGCCAGCCAGGGGCGGACTAACTATGGCTACACCTTC
CDR3: CASQGRTNYGYTF
J: TRBJ1-2
V: TRBV28
size: many
D: .

DNA: TGTGCCAGCAGCTTAGTCAGTATAGCGAACACCGGGGAGCTGTTTTTT
CDR3: CASSLVSIANTGELFF
J: TRBJ2-2
V: TRBV7-8
size: .
D: .

DNA: TGTGCCATCAGCTACGATATAATTCACGGCCCCGGGGAGCTGTTTTTT
CDR3: CAISYDIIHGPGELFF
J: TRBJ2-2
V: TRBV6-2/TRBV6-3
size: .
D: .

DNA: TGTGCCAGCAGCTTTCGGGGTCGGGCCTACGAGCAGTACTTC
CDR3: CASSFRGRAYEQYF
J: TRBJ2-7
V: TRBV11-2
size: many
D: .

DNA: TGTGCTAGTGGTTTGGAACCGGGACACGAGACCCAGTACTTC
CDR3: CASGLEPGHETQYF
J: TRBJ2-5
V: TRBV12-5
size: many
D: .

DNA: TGTGCCAGCAGTGCGACTAGCGGGACTCCGCACCAGTACTTC
CDR3: CASSATSGTPHQYF
J: TRBJ2-5
V: TRBV6-1
size: .
D: TRBD2

DNA: TGCGCCAGCAGCCAAGACTTCGCAGGTACAAATCAGCCCCAGCATTTT
CDR3: CASSQDFAGTNQPQHF
J: TRBJ1-5
V: TRBV4-3
size: .
D: .

DNA: TGTGCCAGCAGCTTTGGAGGAAGGACCTACGAGCAGTACTTC
CDR3: CASSFGGRTYEQYF
J: TRBJ2-7
V: TRBV5-6
size: many
D: .

DNA: TGCGCCAGCAGCCACGACTTAATGTCCAACCGGGAGCTGTTTTTT
CDR3: CASSHDLMSNRELFF
J: TRBJ2-2
V: TRBV4-1
size: .
D: .

DNA: TGCAGTGCTAGTTCCGGACAGGGGGCCGAGCAGTACTTC
CDR3: CSASSGQGAEQYF
J: TRBJ2-7
V: TRBV20-1
size: .
D: TRBD1

DNA: TGTGCCAGCACTCGACAGTCAGGTCAGCCCCAGCATTTT
CDR3: CASTRQSGQPQHF
J: TRBJ1-5
V: TRBV6-4
size: few
D: .

DNA: TGTGCCATCAGTGAGCAGGGGGCCATCACTGAAGCTTTCTTT
CDR3: CAISEQGAITEAFF
J: TRBJ1-1
V: TRBV10-3
size: few
D: TRBD1

DNA: TGTGCCTGGAGTGAAAAGGGACTCCAAGAGACCCAGTACTTC
CDR3: CAWSEKGLQETQYF
J: TRBJ2-5
V: TRBV30
size: many
D: .

DNA: TGTGCCACCAGCAGAGGGGGGCAGGAGAGCTTTGGCTACACCTTC
CDR3: CATSRGGQESFGYTF
J: TRBJ1-2
V: TRBV15
size: .
D: .

DNA: TGTGCCACCAGTGATCCGGGACGTGGTGGCTACACCTTC
CDR3: CATSDPGRGGYTF
J: TRBJ1-2
V: TRBV24-1
size: many
D: .

DNA: TGCAGTGCTAGAGGCGGGAGAGACGGGGAGCTGTTTTTT
CDR3: CSARGGRDGELFF
J: TRBJ2-2
V: TRBV20-1
size: many
D: TRBD2

DNA: TGTGCCAGCAGCGTAGGTTTGGGGGACAGGGCTTTCTTT
CDR3: CASSVGLGDRAFF
J: TRBJ1-1
V: TRBV9
size: many
D: TRBD1

DNA: TGTGCCAGCAGTTCACCAGGACAAGAGACCCAGTACTTC
CDR3: CASSSPGQETQYF
J: TRBJ2-5
V: TRBV12-3/TRBV12-4
size: many
D: .

DNA: TGTGCCAGCAGGCCCACCCTAGCGGGCAACACAGATACACAGTATTTT
CDR3: CASRPTLAGNTDTQYF
J: TRBJ2-3
V: TRBV12-3/TRBV12-4
size: many
D: TRBD2

DNA: TGTGCCAGCAGTTCAAGCCGGGGGTCTTGGAGTGATCAGCCCCAGCATTTT
CDR3: CASSSSRGSWSDQPQHF
J: TRBJ1-5
V: TRBV12-3/TRBV12-4
size: many
D: .

DNA: TGTGCCTCGGGAATCAAAAACATTCAGTACTTC
CDR3: CASGIKNIQYF
J: TRBJ2-4
V: TRBV30
size: many
D: .

DNA: TGTGCCAGTAGTTCTAAGGAGAGAGGCATCACTGAAGCTTTCTTT
CDR3: CASSSKERGITEAFF
J: TRBJ1-1
V: TRBV19
size: many
D: .

DNA: TGTGCCAGCAGTTACAGTTCAGGGTTCGATGGCTACACCTTC
CDR3: CASSYSSGFDGYTF
J: TRBJ1-2
V: TRBV6-5
size: many
D: .